The 10 T cell receptor beta chains presented below share a single source sample, sequenced in a study of early T cells in non-severe SARS-CoV-2 infection. MiXCR, applied by TCRdb to the 5' RACE reads, yields one record per CDR3 protein. This sample carries around 30,000 distinct CDR3 sequences, less than 10% of them seen once, and the ten largest clones take about 13%. The sample consisted of whole blood. The receptors originated from an adult who was a healthcare worker with PCR-confirmed SARS-CoV-2 infection or an uninfected control (not recorded which).

This clonotype showed up just a few times. This rearrangement joins TRBV12-3 or TRBV12-4 to TRBJ1-6; perhaps TRBD1 as D (5 bases). This CDR3 comprises 14 residues. Trimming removed 3 bases at V and 9 bases at J, with 12 bases between. CDR3 sequence reads: CASSFPGGSSPLHF. The DNA for the CDR3 is TGTGCCAGCAGTTTCCCCGGGGGGAGTTCACCCCTCCACTTT.

The chain carries TRBV6-2 or TRBV6-3 and TRBJ2-7; no reliable D call. V lost 11 bases to trimming and J lost 5 bases, with 13 bases between them. The CDR3 sequence is 11 residues long. Germline assignment: CDR1 MNHEY and CDR2 SVGEGT. The chain's CDR3 is CACHSGNEQYF. The CDR3 DNA reads as TGTGCCTGCCACTCAGGTAACGAGCAGTACTTC.

This clonotype occurred many times. The V and J genes are TRBV7-3 and TRBJ2-5; 15 bases are a match to TRBD2. This CDR3 region has 18 residues. Trimming took 2 bases from V and 2 from J; bases not matched to a gene: 6. Germline assignment: CDR1 SGHTA and CDR2 FQGTGA. CDR3 in amino acids: CASSLAGLAGGLQETQYF. CDR3 nucleotide sequence: TGTGCCAGCAGCTTAGCGGGACTAGCGGGGGGCCTGCAAGAGACCCAGTACTTC. Variable domain in full (rest from reference TRBV7-3 and TRBJ2-5): GAGVSQTPSNKVTEKGKYVELRCDPISGHTALYWYRQSLGQGPEFLIYFQGTGAADDSGLPNDRFFAVRPEGSVSTLKIQRTERGDSAVYLCASSLAGLAGGLQETQYFGPGTRLLVL.

This clonotype was counted many times. This chain uses TRBV2 with TRBJ1-4, with TRBD1 identical over 9 bases. This CDR3 is 14 amino acids long. CDR1 and CDR2 from the germline V gene are SNHLY and FYNNEI. V shed 7 bases and J 8 bases; nucleotides not matched to a gene: 8. The CDR3 spells CASNTGGAGEKLFF. CDR3 nucleotide sequence: TGTGCCAGCAACACAGGGGGCGCGGGGGAAAAACTGTTTTTT.

This clonotype was picked up many times. The chain joins TRBV7-9 to TRBJ2-7; 10 bases line up with TRBD1. V gave up 5 bases and J gave up 5 bases; unmatched junction bases: 3. This CDR3 has 13 residues. The germline CDR1 and CDR2 sequences are SEHNR and FQNEAQ (reference sequence). The chain's CDR3 is CASSLDRGNEQYF. The DNA of the CDR3 is TGTGCCAGCAGCCTGGACAGGGGGAACGAGCAGTACTTC. Looking up the rest from reference TRBV7-9 and TRBJ2-7 gives the full variable domain: DTGVSQNPRHKITKRGQNVTFRCDPISEHNRLYWYRQTLGQGPEFLTYFQNEAQLEKSRLLSDRFSAERPKGSFSTLEIQRTEQGDSAMYLCASSLDRGNEQYFGPGTRLTVT.

The J gene is TRBJ1-2, the V gene TRBV6-1, with D perhaps TRBD1 (6 bases). With 2 bases removed from V and 3 bases from J, the gap between germline ends came to 16 bases. This CDR3 is built from 16 residues. The V gene's germline CDR1 is MNHNS and CDR2 SASEGT. The CDR3, as DNA: TGTGCCAGCAGTGAACAGCCGGGGGCCAACCACTATGGCTACACCTTC. Protein: CASSEQPGANHYGYTF.

This clonotype showed up just a few times. The chain is built from TRBV5-5 and TRBJ2-5; D uncertain. V dropped 5 bases and J dropped 2 bases, with 16 bases sitting between them. Germline lookup yields CDR1 SGHKS and CDR2 YYEKEE (reference sequence). The CDR3 sequence is 15 residues long. Here the CDR3 reads CASRSQLGPQETQYF. Written as DNA, the CDR3 is TGTGCCAGCAGGTCGCAGTTGGGCCCTCAAGAGACCCAGTACTTC.

The table lists this clonotype with many counts. The chain carries TRBV4-3 and TRBJ1-1, with D unresolved. CDR1 is LGHNA, CDR2 YSLEER, per germline. V was clipped by 5 bases and J by 0 bases, with 7 bases between them. This CDR3 has 13 residues. CDR3 coding DNA: TGCGCCAGCAGCTCTCAAATGAACACTGAAGCTTTCTTT. Translation gives CASSSQMNTEAFF.

The chain recombines TRBV10-3 with TRBJ1-2, with 7 bases that match TRBD1. This CDR3 is 15 amino acids long. With 0 bases clipped from V and 6 bases from J, the junction kept 7 bases outside the gene matches. Germline V CDR1 and CDR2: ENHRY, SYGVKD. The CDR3 loop reads CAISESIGGGDGYTF. The DNA of the CDR3 is TGTGCCATCAGTGAGTCCATAGGGGGCGGAGATGGCTACACCTTC.

This clonotype was recorded at least ten times. V is TRBV20-1 and J is TRBJ1-4; 9 nucleotides match TRBD1. The CDR3 has 14 residues. The junction had 10 bases not matched to a gene; V was cut back by 4 bases and J by 10 bases. Germline CDR1 is DFQATT and CDR2 is SNEGSKA (reference sequence). CDR3 residues: CSAIPWTGVRKLFF. The CDR3 nucleotides read TGCAGTGCTATACCTTGGACAGGGGTCAGAAAACTGTTTTTT.